This T cell receptor (beta chain) was recovered during a study of CD8+CD57+ T cells in acquired aplastic anemia. Using genomic DNA as the template, TCR beta VDJ and CDR3 profiling was carried out. From the reads, TCRdb called clonotypes with MiXCR, one entry per CDR3 protein. The data hold a few hundred thousand distinct CDR3 sequences, with about 37% observed a single time. The germline V gene has CDR1 SNHLY and CDR2 FYNNEI. The CDR3 is 12 residues long. V lost 11 bases to trimming and J lost 7 bases, with 14 bases between them. V is TRBV2 and J is TRBJ1-4; possibly TRBD1 for D (6 bases). The sequenced sample was sorted CD4+, CD8+, or CD8+CD57+ T cells (not recorded which) from PBMCs. The sequence derives from a human donor in good health, serving as a control. CDR3 DNA: TGTGCCCGCCGGGACACGGGTGAAAAACTGTTTTTT. This encodes CARRDTGEKLFF. Full variable domain (remainder filled in from reference TRBV2 and TRBJ1-4): EPEVTQTPSHQVTQMGQEVILRCVPISNHLYFYWYRQILGQKVEFLVSFYNNEISEKSEIFDDQFSVERPDGSNFTLKIRSTKLEDSAMYFCARRDTGEKLFFGSGTQLSVL.